This T cell receptor beta chain stems from a study of T cells in localized non-small cell lung cancer. Study findings and constraints: Across samples, adjacent lung featured a median roughly 60 of the top 100 tumor clones.

About this clone itself: The antigen is undetermined.

TCRdb's copy holds only in-frame clones and misses some; the assay was immunoSEQ multiplex PCR. The sample holds about 24,000 clones, approximately 89% seen once. The CDR3 runs to 14 residues. V dropped 4 bases and J dropped 5 bases, with 14 bases sitting between them. Germline-derived CDR1 and CDR2 are LGHNA and YSLEER. The V call is TRBV4-3, the J call TRBJ2-5, with TRBD2 as a possible D gene (7 bases). The sequenced sample was peripheral blood mononuclear cells, obtained before any cancer treatment. The source of this sequence is a woman aged 35 to 70 with stage III lung adenocarcinoma. The CDR3 loop is CASSPRGAGETQYF. CDR3 bases: TGCGCCAGCAGCCCCCGGGGGGCGGGGGAGACCCAGTACTTC.